These 5 T cell receptor beta chains were sequenced from one sample in a study of cytomegalovirus exposure and HLA in healthy donors. Sequencing was performed with immunoSEQ multiplex PCR; in TCRdb, only in-frame clones are kept and a portion is missing. The sample has about 180,000 clones, around 85% seen once. Sequencing input: PBMCs. The receptors were sampled from a man aged 18 to 29 in good health and CMV-seropositive.

The rearrangement links TRBV18 to TRBJ2-5; tentative D call: TRBD1 (5 bases). Germline values: CDR1 KGHSH, CDR2 LQKENI. V was cut by 6 bases and J by 2 bases, with 10 bases left in between. The CDR3 extends over 13 amino acids. CDR3 residues: CASSQGDQETQYF. CDR3 sequence (DNA): TGTGCCAGCTCCCAAGGGGATCAAGAGACCCAGTACTTC. Full variable domain (outside the CDR3, taken from reference TRBV18 and TRBJ2-5): NAGVMQNPRHLVRRRGQEARLRCSPMKGHSHVYWYRQLPEEGLKFMVYLQKENIIDESGMPKERFSAEFPKEGPSILRIQQVVRGDSAAYFCASSQGDQETQYFGPGTRLLVL.

The chain recombines TRBV19 with TRBJ2-7, with 12 bases aligning to TRBD1. J gave up 11 bases and V 3 bases, and 5 bases lay outside the gene matches. Germline V gene lookup returns CDR1 LNHDA and CDR2 SQIVND (reference sequence). The CDR3 is made up of 13 amino acids. The CDR3 loop is CASSIPGQGAKYF. The DNA of the CDR3 is TGTGCCAGTAGTATCCCGGGACAGGGGGCGAAGTACTTC.

The chain links TRBV11-2 to TRBJ1-1; 7 bases match TRBD1. The CDR3 covers 16 residues. The V gene's germline CDR1 is SGHAT and CDR2 FQNNGV. V lost 5 bases and J lost 2; bases outside the gene matches: 11. The CDR3 protein is CASSPQTGTANTEAFF. CDR3 in DNA: TGTGCCAGCAGCCCGCAAACGGGGACAGCTAACACTGAAGCTTTCTTT.

In its sample, this clone was seen once. The chain has TRBV10-3 and TRBJ2-7; TRBD1 matches 9 bases. V shed 7 bases and J 1 base; nucleotides not matched to a gene: 5. CDR1 is ENHRY and CDR2 is SYGVKD in the germline V gene. This CDR3 has 14 amino acids. CDR3 sequence reads: CAITPGTGSYEQYF. CDR3 nucleotide sequence: TGTGCCATCACTCCCGGGACAGGGTCCTACGAGCAGTACTTC.

The chain uses TRBV2 and TRBJ2-7; 9 nucleotides align to TRBD1. The trim removed 3 bases at V and 4 bases at J, leaving 7 bases unmatched. In germline, CDR1 is SNHLY, CDR2 FYNNEI. This CDR3 comprises 15 residues. CDR3 coding DNA: TGTGCCAGCAGTGATCGCTGGGGACAGGGTTACGAGCAGTACTTC. This translates into CASSDRWGQGYEQYF. Full variable domain (outside the CDR3, taken from reference TRBV2 and TRBJ2-7): EPEVTQTPSHQVTQMGQEVILRCVPISNHLYFYWYRQILGQKVEFLVSFYNNEISEKSEIFDDQFSVERPDGSNFTLKIRSTKLEDSAMYFCASSDRWGQGYEQYFGPGTRLTVT.